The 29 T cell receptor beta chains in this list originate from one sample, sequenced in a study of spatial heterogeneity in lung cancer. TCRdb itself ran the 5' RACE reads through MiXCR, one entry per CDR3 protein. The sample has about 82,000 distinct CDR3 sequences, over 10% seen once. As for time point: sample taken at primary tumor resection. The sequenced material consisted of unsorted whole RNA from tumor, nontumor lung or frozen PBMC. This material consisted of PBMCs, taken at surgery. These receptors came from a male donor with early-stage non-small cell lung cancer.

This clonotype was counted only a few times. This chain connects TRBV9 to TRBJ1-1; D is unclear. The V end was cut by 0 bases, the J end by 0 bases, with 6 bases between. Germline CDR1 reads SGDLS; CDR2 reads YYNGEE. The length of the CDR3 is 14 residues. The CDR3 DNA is TGTGCCAGCAGCGTAGCAGCTGTGAACACTGAAGCTTTCTTT. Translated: CASSVAAVNTEAFF.

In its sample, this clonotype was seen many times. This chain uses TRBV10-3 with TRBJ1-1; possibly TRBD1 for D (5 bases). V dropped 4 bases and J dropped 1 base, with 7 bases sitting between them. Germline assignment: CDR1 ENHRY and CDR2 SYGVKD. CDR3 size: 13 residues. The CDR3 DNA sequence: TGTGCCATCAGTGTACAGGAGAACACTGAAGCTTTCTTT. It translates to CAISVQENTEAFF.

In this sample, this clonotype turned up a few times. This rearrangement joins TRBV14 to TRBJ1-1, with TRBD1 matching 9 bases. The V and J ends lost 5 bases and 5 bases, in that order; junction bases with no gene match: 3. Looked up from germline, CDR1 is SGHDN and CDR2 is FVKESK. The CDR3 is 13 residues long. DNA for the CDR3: TGTGCCAGCAGCTTTGACAGGGGGACTGAAGCTTTCTTT. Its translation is CASSFDRGTEAFF.

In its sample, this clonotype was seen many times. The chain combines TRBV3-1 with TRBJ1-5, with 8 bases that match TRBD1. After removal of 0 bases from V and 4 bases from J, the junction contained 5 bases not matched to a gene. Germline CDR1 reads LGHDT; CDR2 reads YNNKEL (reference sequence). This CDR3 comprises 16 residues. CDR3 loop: CASSQDRGLSNQPQHF. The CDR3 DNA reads TGTGCCAGCAGCCAAGACAGGGGGCTCTCAAATCAGCCCCAGCATTTT.

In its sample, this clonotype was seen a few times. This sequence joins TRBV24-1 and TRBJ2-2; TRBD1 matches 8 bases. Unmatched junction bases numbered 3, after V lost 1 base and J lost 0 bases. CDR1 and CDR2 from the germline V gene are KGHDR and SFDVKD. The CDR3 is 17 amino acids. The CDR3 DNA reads TGTGCCACCAGTGATTTCAGGGGGCGATCGAACACCGGGGAGCTGTTTTTT. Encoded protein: CATSDFRGRSNTGELFF.

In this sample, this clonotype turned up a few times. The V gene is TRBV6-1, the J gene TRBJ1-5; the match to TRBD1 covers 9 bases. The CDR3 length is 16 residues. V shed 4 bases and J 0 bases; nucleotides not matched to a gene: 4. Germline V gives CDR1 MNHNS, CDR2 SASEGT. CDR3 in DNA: TGTGCCAGCAGTGGGACAGGGGCCTATAGCAATCAGCCCCAGCATTTT. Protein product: CASSGTGAYSNQPQHF.

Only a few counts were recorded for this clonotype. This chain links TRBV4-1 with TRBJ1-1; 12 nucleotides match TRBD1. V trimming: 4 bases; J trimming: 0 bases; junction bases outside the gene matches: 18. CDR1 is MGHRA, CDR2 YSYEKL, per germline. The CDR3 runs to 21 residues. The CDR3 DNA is TGCGCCAGCAGCCCAAAGGGGGGACAGGGGGCGCAGAAATCGATGAACACTGAAGCTTTCTTT. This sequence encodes CASSPKGGQGAQKSMNTEAFF.

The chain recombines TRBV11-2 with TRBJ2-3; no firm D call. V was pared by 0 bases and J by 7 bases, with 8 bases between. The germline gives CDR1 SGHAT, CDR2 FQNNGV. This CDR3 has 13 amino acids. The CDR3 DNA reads TGTGCCAGCAGCTTAGAAAAGGAGAATACGCAGTATTTT. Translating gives CASSLEKENTQYF.

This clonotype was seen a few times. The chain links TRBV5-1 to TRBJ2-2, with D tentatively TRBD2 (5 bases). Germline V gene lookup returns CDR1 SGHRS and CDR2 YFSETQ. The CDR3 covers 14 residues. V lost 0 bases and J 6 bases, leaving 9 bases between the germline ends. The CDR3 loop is CASSLGGPAGELFF. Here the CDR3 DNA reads TGCGCCAGCAGCTTGGGAGGGCCAGCCGGGGAGCTGTTTTTT.

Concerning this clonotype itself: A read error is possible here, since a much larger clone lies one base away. The CDR3 is CSATDMYTEAFF. The CDR3 region has the DNA TGCAGCGCCACAGACATGTACACTGAAGCTTTCTTT. The chain combines TRBV29-1 with TRBJ1-1; D gene unclear. The CDR3 runs to 12 residues. Germline V CDR1 and CDR2: SQVTM, ANQGSEA. The ends were cut back, 7 bases at V and 3 bases at J, with 12 bases in the middle. Together with reference TRBV29-1 and TRBJ1-1, the CDR3 gives the full variable domain: SAVISQKPSRDICQRGTSLTIQCQVDSQVTMMFWYRQQPGQSLTLIATANQGSEATYESGFVIDKFPISRPNLTFSTLTVSNMSPEDSSIYLCSATDMYTEAFFGQGTRLTVV.

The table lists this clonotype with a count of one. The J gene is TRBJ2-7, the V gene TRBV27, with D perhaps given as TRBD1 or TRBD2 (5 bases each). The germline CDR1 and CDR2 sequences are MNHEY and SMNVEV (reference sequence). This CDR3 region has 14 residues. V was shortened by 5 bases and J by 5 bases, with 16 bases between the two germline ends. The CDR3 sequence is CASSPPDLGDEQYF. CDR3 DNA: TGTGCCAGCAGTCCCCCGGACCTGGGGGACGAGCAGTACTTC.

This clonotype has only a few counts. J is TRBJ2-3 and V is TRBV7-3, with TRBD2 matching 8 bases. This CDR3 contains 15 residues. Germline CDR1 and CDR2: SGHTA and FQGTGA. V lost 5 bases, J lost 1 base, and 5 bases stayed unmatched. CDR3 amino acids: CASSPMTSGTDTQYF. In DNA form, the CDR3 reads TGTGCCAGCAGCCCGATGACTAGCGGCACAGATACGCAGTATTTT.

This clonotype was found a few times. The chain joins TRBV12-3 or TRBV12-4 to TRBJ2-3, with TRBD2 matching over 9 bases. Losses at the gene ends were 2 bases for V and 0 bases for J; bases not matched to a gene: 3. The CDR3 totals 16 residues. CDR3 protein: CASSLRRGGSTDTQYF. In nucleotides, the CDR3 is TGTGCCAGCAGTTTAAGGCGGGGGGGGAGCACAGATACGCAGTATTTT.

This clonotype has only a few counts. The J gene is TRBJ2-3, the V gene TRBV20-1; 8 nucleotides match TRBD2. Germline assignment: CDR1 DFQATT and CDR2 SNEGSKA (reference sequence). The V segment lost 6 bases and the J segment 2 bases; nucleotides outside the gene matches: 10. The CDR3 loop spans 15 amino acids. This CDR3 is CSADPTSDVTDTQYF. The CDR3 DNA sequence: TGCAGTGCCGATCCGACTAGCGACGTCACAGATACGCAGTATTTT.

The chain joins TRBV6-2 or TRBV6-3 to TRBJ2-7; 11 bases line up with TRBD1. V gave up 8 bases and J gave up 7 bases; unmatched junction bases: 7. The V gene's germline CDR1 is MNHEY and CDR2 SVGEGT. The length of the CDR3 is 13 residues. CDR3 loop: CASRTGGLGEQYF. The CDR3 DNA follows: TGTGCCAGCCGGACAGGGGGCCTTGGGGAGCAGTACTTC.

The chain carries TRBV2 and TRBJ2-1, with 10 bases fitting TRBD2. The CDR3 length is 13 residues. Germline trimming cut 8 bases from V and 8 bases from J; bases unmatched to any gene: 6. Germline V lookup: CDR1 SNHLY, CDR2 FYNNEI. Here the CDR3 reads CASLLAGTDEQFF. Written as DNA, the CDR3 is TGTGCCAGCCTACTAGCGGGGACGGATGAGCAGTTCTTC.

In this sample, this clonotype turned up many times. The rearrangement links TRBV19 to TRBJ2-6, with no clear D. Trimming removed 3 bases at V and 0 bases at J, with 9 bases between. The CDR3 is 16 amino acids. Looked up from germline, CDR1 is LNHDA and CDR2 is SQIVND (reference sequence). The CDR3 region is CASSIGRFSGANVLTF. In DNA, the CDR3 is TGTGCCAGTAGTATTGGACGGTTCTCTGGGGCCAACGTCCTGACTTTC.

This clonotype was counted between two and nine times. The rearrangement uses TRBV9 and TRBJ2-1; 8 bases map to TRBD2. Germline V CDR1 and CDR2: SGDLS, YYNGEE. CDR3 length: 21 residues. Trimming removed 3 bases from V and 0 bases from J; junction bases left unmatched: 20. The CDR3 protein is CASSASLPGLESPSSYNEQFF. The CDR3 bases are TGTGCCAGCAGCGCTTCCTTGCCGGGACTAGAATCCCCTAGCTCCTACAATGAGCAGTTCTTC.

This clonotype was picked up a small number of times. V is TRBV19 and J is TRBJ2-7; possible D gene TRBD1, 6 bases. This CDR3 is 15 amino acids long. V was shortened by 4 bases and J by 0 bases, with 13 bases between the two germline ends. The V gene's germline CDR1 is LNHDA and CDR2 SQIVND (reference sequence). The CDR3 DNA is TGTGCCAGTAGTACCACTGGGACATCCTCCTACGAGCAGTACTTC. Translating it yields CASSTTGTSSYEQYF. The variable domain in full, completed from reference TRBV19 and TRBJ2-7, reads DGGITQSPKYLFRKEGQNVTLSCEQNLNHDAMYWYRQDPGQGLRLIYYSQIVNDFQKGDIAEGYSVSREKKESFPLTVTSAQKNPTAFYLCASSTTGTSSYEQYFGPGTRLTVT.

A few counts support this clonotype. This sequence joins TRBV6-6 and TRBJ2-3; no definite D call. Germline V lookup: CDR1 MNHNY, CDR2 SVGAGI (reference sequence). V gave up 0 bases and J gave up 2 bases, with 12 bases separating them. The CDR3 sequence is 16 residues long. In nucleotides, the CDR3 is TGTGCCAGCAGTTACTCAGTCCCCGGCGCCACAGATACGCAGTATTTT. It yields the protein CASSYSVPGATDTQYF.

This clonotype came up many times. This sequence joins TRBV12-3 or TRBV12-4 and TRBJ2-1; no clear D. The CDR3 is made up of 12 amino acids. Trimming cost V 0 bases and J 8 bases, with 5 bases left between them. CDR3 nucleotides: TGTGCCAGCAGTTTAGCCTCCCATGAGCAGTTCTTC. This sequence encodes CASSLASHEQFF.

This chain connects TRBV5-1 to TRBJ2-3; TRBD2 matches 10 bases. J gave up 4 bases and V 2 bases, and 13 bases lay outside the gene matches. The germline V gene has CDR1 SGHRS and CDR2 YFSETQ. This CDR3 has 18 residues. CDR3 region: CASSFLAGAGFSADTQYF. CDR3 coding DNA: TGCGCCAGCAGCTTCCTAGCGGGAGCTGGGTTTAGTGCAGATACGCAGTATTTT.

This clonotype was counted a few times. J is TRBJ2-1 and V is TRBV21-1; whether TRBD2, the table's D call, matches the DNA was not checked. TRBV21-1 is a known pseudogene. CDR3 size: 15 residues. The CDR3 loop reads CASSHSGRAGNEQFF. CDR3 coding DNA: TGTGCCAGCAGCCATAGCGGGAGGGCCGGAAATGAGCAGTTCTTC.

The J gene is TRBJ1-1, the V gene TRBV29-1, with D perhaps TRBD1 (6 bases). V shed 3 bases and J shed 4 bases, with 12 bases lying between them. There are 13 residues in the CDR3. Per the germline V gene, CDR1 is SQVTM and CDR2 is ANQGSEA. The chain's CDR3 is CSVEFGGPTEAFF. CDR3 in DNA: TGCAGCGTTGAGTTCGGGGGGCCCACTGAAGCTTTCTTT.

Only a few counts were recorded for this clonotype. The CDR3 here is CASSSRGGPAEQFF. CDR3 bases: TGTGCCAGCAGTTCCCGGGGGGGGCCAGCTGAGCAGTTCTTC. The chain couples TRBV12-3 or TRBV12-4 to TRBJ2-1; TRBD2 matches at 8 bases. CDR3 size: 14 residues. The trim removed 4 bases at V and 9 bases at J, leaving 8 bases unmatched.

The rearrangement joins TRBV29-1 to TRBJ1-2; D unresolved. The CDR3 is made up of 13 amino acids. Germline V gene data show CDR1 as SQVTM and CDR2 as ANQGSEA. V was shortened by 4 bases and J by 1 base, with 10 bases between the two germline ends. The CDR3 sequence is CSVGSTLNYGYTF. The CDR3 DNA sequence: TGCAGCGTTGGAAGTACGCTTAACTATGGCTACACCTTC.

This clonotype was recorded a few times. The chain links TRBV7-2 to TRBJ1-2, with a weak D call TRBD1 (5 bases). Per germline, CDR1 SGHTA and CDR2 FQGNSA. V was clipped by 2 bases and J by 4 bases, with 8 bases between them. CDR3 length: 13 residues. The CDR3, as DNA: TGTGCCAGCAGCTTACAGGGTTCCTATGGCTACACCTTC. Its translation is CASSLQGSYGYTF. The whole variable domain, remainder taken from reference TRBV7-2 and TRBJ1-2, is GAGVSQSPSNKVTEKGKDVELRCDPISGHTALYWYRQSLGQGLEFLIYFQGNSAPDKSGLPSDRFSAERTGGSVSTLTIQRTQQEDSAVYLCASSLQGSYGYTFGSGTRLTVV.

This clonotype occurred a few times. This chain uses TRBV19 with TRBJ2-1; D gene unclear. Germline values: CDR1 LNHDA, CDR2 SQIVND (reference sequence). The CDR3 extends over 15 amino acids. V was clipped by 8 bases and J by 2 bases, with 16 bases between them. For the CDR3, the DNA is TGTGCCAGTGGGCTCTTGGACGGAGCCTACAATGAGCAGTTCTTC. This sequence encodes CASGLLDGAYNEQFF.

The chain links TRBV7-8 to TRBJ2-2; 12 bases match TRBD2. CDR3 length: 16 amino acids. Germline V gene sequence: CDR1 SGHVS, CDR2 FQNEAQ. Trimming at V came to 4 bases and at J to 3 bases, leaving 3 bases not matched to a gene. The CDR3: CASSSWTSGDTGELFF. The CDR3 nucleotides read TGTGCCAGCAGCTCATGGACTAGCGGGGACACCGGGGAGCTGTTTTTT.